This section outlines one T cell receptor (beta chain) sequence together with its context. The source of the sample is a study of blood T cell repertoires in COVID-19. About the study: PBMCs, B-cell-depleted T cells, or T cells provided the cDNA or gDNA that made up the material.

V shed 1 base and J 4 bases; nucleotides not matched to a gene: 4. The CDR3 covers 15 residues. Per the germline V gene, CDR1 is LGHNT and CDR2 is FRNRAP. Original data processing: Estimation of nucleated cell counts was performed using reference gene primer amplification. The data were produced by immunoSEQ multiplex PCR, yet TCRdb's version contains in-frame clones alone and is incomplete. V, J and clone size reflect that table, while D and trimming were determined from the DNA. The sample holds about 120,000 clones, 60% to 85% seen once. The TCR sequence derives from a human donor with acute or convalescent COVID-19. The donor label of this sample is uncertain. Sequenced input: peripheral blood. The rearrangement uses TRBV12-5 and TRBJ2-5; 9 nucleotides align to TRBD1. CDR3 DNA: TGTGCTAGTGGTTTGGGGGACAGGGACGGAGAGACCCAGTACTTC. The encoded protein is CASGLGDRDGETQYF.